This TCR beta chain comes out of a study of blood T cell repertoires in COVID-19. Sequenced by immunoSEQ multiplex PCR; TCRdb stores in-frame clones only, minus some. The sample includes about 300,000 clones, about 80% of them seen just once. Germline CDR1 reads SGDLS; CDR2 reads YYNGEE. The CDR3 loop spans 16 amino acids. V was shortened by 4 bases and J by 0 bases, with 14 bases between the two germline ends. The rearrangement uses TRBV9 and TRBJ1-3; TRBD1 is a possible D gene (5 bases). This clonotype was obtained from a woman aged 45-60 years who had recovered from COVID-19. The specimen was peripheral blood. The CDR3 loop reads CASSFQTGSSGNTIYF. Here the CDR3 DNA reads TGTGCCAGCAGCTTCCAAACAGGTAGCTCTGGAAACACCATATATTTT.